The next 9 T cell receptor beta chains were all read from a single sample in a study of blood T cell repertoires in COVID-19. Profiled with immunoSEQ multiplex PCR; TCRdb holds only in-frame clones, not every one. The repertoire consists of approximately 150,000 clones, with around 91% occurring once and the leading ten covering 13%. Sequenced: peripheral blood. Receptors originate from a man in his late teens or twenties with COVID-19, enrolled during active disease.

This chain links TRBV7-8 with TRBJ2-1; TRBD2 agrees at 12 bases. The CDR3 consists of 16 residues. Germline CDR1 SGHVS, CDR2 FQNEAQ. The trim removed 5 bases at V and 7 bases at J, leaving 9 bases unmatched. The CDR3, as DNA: TGTGCCAGCAGCCTATCCCGACTAGCGGGAGAGAATGAGCAGTTCTTC. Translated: CASSLSRLAGENEQFF.

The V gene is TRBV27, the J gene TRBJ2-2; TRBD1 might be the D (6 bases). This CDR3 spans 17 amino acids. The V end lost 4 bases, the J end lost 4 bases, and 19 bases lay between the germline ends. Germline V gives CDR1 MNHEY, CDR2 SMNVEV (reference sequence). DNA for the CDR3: TGTGCCAGCAGTTATGGGGGCGGAGCTGGGAGCACCGGGGAGCTGTTTTTT. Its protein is CASSYGGGAGSTGELFF.

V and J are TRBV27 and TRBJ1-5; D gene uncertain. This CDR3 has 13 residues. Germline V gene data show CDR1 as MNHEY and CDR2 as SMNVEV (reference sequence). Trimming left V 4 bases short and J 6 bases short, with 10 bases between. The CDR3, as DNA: TGTGCCAGCAGTTCCATCTCCAGTCAGCCCCAGCATTTT. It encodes CASSSISSQPQHF.

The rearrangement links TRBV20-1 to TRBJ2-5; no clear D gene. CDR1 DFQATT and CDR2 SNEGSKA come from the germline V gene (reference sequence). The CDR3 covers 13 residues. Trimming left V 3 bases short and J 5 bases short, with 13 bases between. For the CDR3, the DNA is TGCAGTGCTAGTAGGCAGGTTGGGGAGACCCAGTACTTC. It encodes CSASRQVGETQYF.

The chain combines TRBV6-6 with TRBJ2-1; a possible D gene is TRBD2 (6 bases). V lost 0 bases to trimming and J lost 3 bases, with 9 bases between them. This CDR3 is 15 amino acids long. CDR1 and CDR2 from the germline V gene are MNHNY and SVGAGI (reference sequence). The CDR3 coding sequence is TGTGCCAGCAGTTACTCGGGGGGTGGCTACAATGAGCAGTTCTTC. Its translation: CASSYSGGGYNEQFF.

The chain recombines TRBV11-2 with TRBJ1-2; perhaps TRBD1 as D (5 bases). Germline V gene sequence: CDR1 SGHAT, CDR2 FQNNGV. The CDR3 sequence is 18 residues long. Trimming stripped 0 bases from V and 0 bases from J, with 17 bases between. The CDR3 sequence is CASSLERGAWGANYGYTF. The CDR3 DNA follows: TGTGCCAGCAGCTTAGAGAGGGGAGCTTGGGGGGCTAACTATGGCTACACCTTC.

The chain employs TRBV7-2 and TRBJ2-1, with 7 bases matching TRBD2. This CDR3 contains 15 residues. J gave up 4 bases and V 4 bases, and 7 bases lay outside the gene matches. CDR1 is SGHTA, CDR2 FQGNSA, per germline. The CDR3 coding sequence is TGTGCCAGCAGCTCTCGCGGGAGCGATTACAATGAGCAGTTCTTC. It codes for CASSSRGSDYNEQFF.

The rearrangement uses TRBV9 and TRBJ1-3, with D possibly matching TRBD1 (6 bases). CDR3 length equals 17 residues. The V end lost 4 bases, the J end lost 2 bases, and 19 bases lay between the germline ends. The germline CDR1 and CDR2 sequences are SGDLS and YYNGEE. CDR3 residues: CASSTNKRGTPGNTIYF. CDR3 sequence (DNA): TGTGCCAGCAGCACAAACAAGAGGGGGACGCCTGGAAACACCATATATTTT.

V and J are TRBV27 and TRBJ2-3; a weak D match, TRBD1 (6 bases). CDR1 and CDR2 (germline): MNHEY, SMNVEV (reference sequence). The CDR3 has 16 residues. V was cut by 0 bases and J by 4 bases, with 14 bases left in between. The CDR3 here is CASSLSRAGVPDTQYF. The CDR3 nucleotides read TGTGCCAGCAGTTTATCGAGGGCAGGGGTCCCAGATACGCAGTATTTT.